These 19 T cell receptor beta chains were sequenced from one sample in a study of T cells expressing NK-cell markers. TCRdb reprocessed the 5' RACE reads, with one entry per CDR3 protein and no DNA. Here the sample table reports about 460,000 distinct CDR3 sequences. The specimen sequenced was blood T cells: a sorted CD56 or NKG2C T cell subset, CD4+ or CD8+ T cells, or bulk PBMC T cells (not recorded which). The receptors come from a woman aged 45-65 years in good health.

The chain recombines TRBV29-1 with TRBJ1-1; TCRdb picks TRBD1, but there is no DNA to check that call. The CDR3 runs 15 residues. CDR1 is SQVTM, CDR2 ANQGSEA, per germline. CDR3 region: CSVGGGQGQNTEAFF.

CDR3 sequence reads: CASSQSGTKQETQYF. The chain is built from TRBV7-8 and TRBJ2-5; no DNA is available, so the TRBD1 call from TCRdb remains unchecked. The CDR3 length is 15 residues. CDR1 is SGHVS, CDR2 FQNEAQ, per germline.

CDR3 residues: CASSPLNRVSYNEQFF. This chain connects TRBV11-3 to TRBJ2-1. The CDR3 has 16 amino acids. CDR1 SGHNT and CDR2 YENEEA come from the germline V gene.

The V gene is TRBV5-5, the J gene TRBJ2-4; TCRdb designates TRBD2, a call that cannot be tested without DNA. From germline, CDR1 is SGHKS and CDR2 YYEKEE (reference sequence). This CDR3 spans 19 amino acids. The CDR3 spells CASSPGLAGVRGPKNIQYF.

This chain uses TRBV6-5 with TRBJ1-6; TCRdb's D call of TRBD1 is untestable without DNA. Germline V gene data show CDR1 as MNHEY and CDR2 as SVGAGI. This CDR3 contains 17 residues. This chain's CDR3 is CASSGVMGPGLNSPLHF.

This chain uses TRBV5-1 with TRBJ2-5; TCRdb picks TRBD2, but there is no DNA to check that call. The CDR3 totals 17 residues. Germline V gene data show CDR1 as SGHRS and CDR2 as YFSETQ. The CDR3 reads CASSTGTSGSRRETQYF.

The rearrangement uses TRBV15 and TRBJ2-7; TCRdb's assignment of TRBD1 cannot be checked, as there is no DNA. CDR1 and CDR2 (germline): LNHNV, YYDKDF (reference sequence). CDR3 length equals 13 residues. The chain's CDR3 is CATSRENNQGQYF.

The chain joins TRBV10-3 to TRBJ2-7; the TCRdb call, TRBD1, lacks DNA for checking. Germline V gene sequence: CDR1 ENHRY, CDR2 SYGVKD. This CDR3 comprises 14 residues. CDR3 sequence: CAITPGQGLREQYF.

CDR3: CASSPGTLSYEQYF. The chain couples TRBV19 to TRBJ2-7; checking the TCRdb D call of TRBD1 is not possible without DNA. Germline CDR1 LNHDA, CDR2 SQIVND (reference sequence). The CDR3 has 14 residues.

The CDR3 reads CASSSGLGETQYF. This chain uses TRBV9 with TRBJ2-5; TCRdb's D gene call, TRBD2, goes unchecked for lack of DNA. Germline V gene lookup returns CDR1 SGDLS and CDR2 YYNGEE. The CDR3 length is 13 residues. Complete variable domain (other parts from reference TRBV9 and TRBJ2-5): DSGVTQTPKHLITATGQRVTLRCSPRSGDLSVYWYQQSLDQGLQFLIQYYNGEERAKGNILERFSAQQFPDLHSELNLSSLELGDSALYFCASSSGLGETQYFGPGTRLLVL.

The chain uses TRBV6-5 and TRBJ2-2; TCRdb selects TRBD2, and the lack of DNA leaves this call unchecked. Germline V gene sequence: CDR1 MNHEY, CDR2 SVGAGI. There are 18 residues in the CDR3. CDR3 sequence: CASSYSTPGTLGTGELFF.

The chain employs TRBV4-2 and TRBJ2-1. The CDR3 sequence is 17 residues long. The germline gives CDR1 LGHNA, CDR2 YNFKEQ. The CDR3 is CASSQDRRGRTYNEQFF.

This chain joins TRBV3-1 and TRBJ2-1; there is no DNA to check the TCRdb D call of TRBD2. Germline CDR1 LGHDT, CDR2 YNNKEL (reference sequence). The length of the CDR3 is 17 residues. This CDR3 reads CASSPPGGGLAGVGQFF.

V gene TRBV6-1 combines with J gene TRBJ2-7; TCRdb gives TRBD1 as the D gene, but with no DNA this cannot be confirmed. CDR1 and CDR2 (germline): MNHNS, SASEGT. The length of the CDR3 is 13 residues. The CDR3 spells CASSEDRWTGTYF.

The chain is built from TRBV3-1 and TRBJ1-5; TCRdb's D gene call, TRBD1, goes unchecked for lack of DNA. CDR1 is LGHDT and CDR2 is YNNKEL in the germline V gene (reference sequence). The length of the CDR3 is 14 residues. CDR3 sequence: CASSPGHHNQPQHF.

The rearrangement uses TRBV6-2 or TRBV6-3 and TRBJ2-4; the TRBD2 assignment by TCRdb is unverifiable without DNA. The CDR3 is made up of 16 amino acids. The germline gives CDR1 MNHEY, CDR2 SVGEGT. CDR3: CASSFGPSRGKNIQYF.

This rearrangement joins TRBV2 to TRBJ2-2. Germline lookup yields CDR1 SNHLY and CDR2 FYNNEI. The CDR3 is made up of 13 amino acids. CDR3 region: CASSEWPAGELFF.

The genes are TRBV27 and TRBJ1-2; TCRdb outputs TRBD1, but without DNA this stays unchecked. The CDR3 is 15 amino acids. CDR1 is MNHEY, CDR2 SMNVEV, per germline (reference sequence). The CDR3 spells CASSPPQTGTYGYTF.

This chain links TRBV12-3 or TRBV12-4 with TRBJ2-1. The length of the CDR3 is 12 residues. CDR3 in amino acids: CASSPQFGGGFF.